These 30 T cell receptor beta chains were sequenced from one sample in a study of response to subunit inactivated influenza vaccine. MiXCR, applied by TCRdb to the RT-PCR reads, yields one record per CDR3 protein. The sample has about 520,000 distinct CDR3 sequences, about 25% seen once; the top ten hold 1.5% to 2%. Sequenced material: CD4+ T cells sorted from PBMCs, taken less than 6 days after vaccination. Every receptor here comes from a man in his fifties who received an inactivated influenza vaccine.

The chain has TRBV12-3 or TRBV12-4 and TRBJ2-3; 7 positions agree with TRBD1. The V gene end was trimmed by 7 bases and the J gene end by 2 bases; junction bases not matched to a gene: 6. The CDR3 loop spans 14 amino acids. Here the CDR3 DNA reads TGTGCCAGCAAACGGACAGGAATCACAGATACGCAGTATTTT. Translation gives CASKRTGITDTQYF.

This clonotype showed up just a few times. J is TRBJ2-5 and V is TRBV2; D not certain. This CDR3 spans 12 amino acids. CDR1 and CDR2 from the germline V gene are SNHLY and FYNNEI. Trimming pared 2 bases from V and 3 bases from J, leaving 4 bases between. The CDR3 bases are TGTGCCAGCAGTGAACAGAAAGAGACCCAGTACTTC. This encodes CASSEQKETQYF.

This chain uses TRBV20-1 with TRBJ1-6, with D perhaps matching TRBD1 (6 bases). The CDR3 is made up of 16 amino acids. Germline CDR1 DFQATT, CDR2 SNEGSKA (reference sequence). The germline V and J ends were trimmed by 3 bases and 5 bases, with 17 bases remaining between them. CDR3 DNA sequence: TGCAGTGCTAGGGTCCCCCGGGGGCCAAATAATTCACCCCTCCACTTT. It encodes CSARVPRGPNNSPLHF.

The chain has TRBV28 and TRBJ2-1, with 10 bases identical to TRBD2. CDR1 MDHEN and CDR2 SYDVKM come from the germline V gene. CDR3 length: 15 amino acids. V was clipped by 7 bases and J by 4 bases; unmatched bases: 7. CDR3 region: CASTPGLASYNEQFF. DNA for the CDR3: TGTGCCAGCACCCCGGGACTAGCGTCTTACAATGAGCAGTTCTTC.

This clonotype came up a few times. The genes are TRBV20-1 and TRBJ1-6; 10 bases match TRBD1. This CDR3 is 15 amino acids long. CDR1 is DFQATT, CDR2 SNEGSKA, per germline (reference sequence). The trim removed 0 bases at V and 8 bases at J, leaving 4 bases unmatched. The CDR3 loop is CSARDQGQGYSPLHF. The DNA for the CDR3 is TGCAGTGCTAGAGATCAGGGACAGGGGTATTCACCCCTCCACTTT.

Of note for this clonotype: A much more abundant neighbour one base away suggests this may be a read error. The chain carries TRBV5-1 and TRBJ2-1; TRBD1 matches at 11 bases. CDR1 and CDR2 from the germline V gene are SGHRS and YFSETQ. This CDR3 is built from 15 residues. V lost 3 bases and J lost 3; bases outside the gene matches: 2. As DNA, the CDR3 is TGCGCCAGCAGCTCGGGGACAGGGGGCTACAATGAGCAGTTCTTC. Encoded protein: CASSSGTGGYNEQFF. The complete variable domain, with remaining parts taken from reference TRBV5-1 and TRBJ2-1, reads KAGVTQTPRYLIKTRGQQVTLSCSPISGHRSVSWYQQTPGQGLQFLFEYFSETQRNKGNFPGRFSGRQFSNSRSEMNVSTLELGDSALYLCASSSGTGGYNEQFFGPGTRLTVL.

This clonotype has a handful of counts. V is TRBV20-1 and J is TRBJ2-7; TRBD2 matches at 11 bases. The CDR3 totals 16 residues. The germline V gene encodes CDR1 DFQATT and CDR2 SNEGSKA (reference sequence). CDR3 DNA sequence: TGCAGGGCTTCCGGGACTAGCGGACTTCACTCCTACGAGCAGTACTTC. Protein product: CRASGTSGLHSYEQYF.

The chain employs TRBV5-1 and TRBJ2-5; D possibly matches TRBD1 or TRBD2 (5 bases each). Germline CDR1 SGHRS, CDR2 YFSETQ. The CDR3 runs 13 residues. Trimming took off 7 bases at V and 1 base at J, with 11 bases between the two ends. CDR3 residues: CASGRDGQETQYF. CDR3 nucleotide sequence: TGCGCCAGCGGCCGGGACGGCCAAGAGACCCAGTACTTC.

This chain joins TRBV4-1 and TRBJ2-3; D remains ambiguous. The CDR3 is made up of 14 amino acids. Trimming left V 1 base short and J 4 bases short, with 9 bases between. CDR1 MGHRA and CDR2 YSYEKL come from the germline V gene. The CDR3, as DNA: TGCGCCAGCAGCCAAGTTTTCGCGTCAGATACGCAGTATTTT. Its translation is CASSQVFASDTQYF.

The chain has TRBV11-2 and TRBJ2-2; D tentatively reads TRBD1 or TRBD2 (6 bases each). V shed 3 bases and J shed 5 bases, with 13 bases lying between them. The CDR3 sequence is 15 residues long. Looked up from germline, CDR1 is SGHAT and CDR2 is FQNNGV. CDR3 DNA sequence: TGTGCCAGCAGCTTTAACCGGGGGCCGACCGGGGAGCTGTTTTTT. This translates into CASSFNRGPTGELFF.

The V gene is TRBV20-1, the J gene TRBJ2-3; 10 bases are a match to TRBD2. The J segment lost 2 bases and the V segment lost 5 bases, leaving 7 bases of the junction unmatched. This CDR3 comprises 15 residues. Per the germline V gene, CDR1 is DFQATT and CDR2 is SNEGSKA (reference sequence). The CDR3 DNA reads as TGCAGTGCTCAACCTAGCGGGAGTTCCACAGATACGCAGTATTTT. Amino acids: CSAQPSGSSTDTQYF.

The gene calls are TRBV6-2 or TRBV6-3 and TRBJ2-5; TRBD2 aligns across 12 bases. V gave up 2 bases and J gave up 7 bases; unmatched junction bases: 8. This CDR3 is built from 16 residues. CDR1 and CDR2 (germline): MNHEY, SVGEGT. The DNA for the CDR3 is TGTGCCAGCAGTTACCGACTAGCGGGAGCCTCGGGGACCCAGTACTTC. Translating it yields CASSYRLAGASGTQYF.

The chain employs TRBV20-1 and TRBJ2-5; D is ambiguous. The CDR3 is 11 amino acids. With 6 bases removed from V and 4 bases from J, the gap between germline ends came to 9 bases. In germline, CDR1 is DFQATT, CDR2 SNEGSKA (reference sequence). The CDR3 nucleotides read TGCAGTGCCAGTCTTGGAGAGACCCAGTACTTC. This encodes CSASLGETQYF.

A few counts support this clonotype. V usage is TRBV7-2 and J usage is TRBJ2-1; D is possibly TRBD2 (5 bases). V lost 1 base and J lost 4, with 11 bases in between. The CDR3 is 15 amino acids. Per germline, CDR1 SGHTA and CDR2 FQGNSA. The CDR3 DNA is TGTGCCAGCAGCTTAGAGACTAACCTTTACAATGAGCAGTTCTTC. As protein: CASSLETNLYNEQFF.

This clonotype was counted only a few times. The gene calls are TRBV7-2 and TRBJ2-7, with TRBD1 as a possible D gene (5 bases). CDR1 SGHTA and CDR2 FQGNSA come from the germline V gene. V lost 5 bases and J 4 bases, leaving 12 bases between the germline ends. CDR3 length: 13 residues. The CDR3 DNA is TGTGCCAGCAGCCGACAGAGGTCGTACGAGCAGTACTTC. Amino acids: CASSRQRSYEQYF.

This clonotype came up many times. The chain employs TRBV12-3 or TRBV12-4 and TRBJ2-1; D unresolved. Trimming shortened V by 6 bases and J by 5 bases, and 11 bases separated the two germline ends. The CDR3 contains 13 residues. The CDR3 loop reads CASSSGRDNEQFF. The CDR3 DNA is TGTGCCAGCAGCTCCGGACGGGACAATGAGCAGTTCTTC.

The chain carries TRBV20-1 and TRBJ1-6; D perhaps matches TRBD1 (6 bases). The CDR3 runs to 14 residues. Germline-derived CDR1 and CDR2 are DFQATT and SNEGSKA (reference sequence). Deletions cut 8 bases from V and 0 bases from J, with 11 bases between. The CDR3, as DNA: TGCAGTCCTGACAGGTCCTCCTATAATTCACCCCTCCACTTT. Its translation: CSPDRSSYNSPLHF.

The CDR3: CATSRRLAGGTDTQYF. As DNA, the CDR3 is TGTGCCACCAGCAGAAGACTAGCGGGGGGCACAGATACGCAGTATTTT. V and J are TRBV15 and TRBJ2-3; the match to TRBD2 covers 12 bases. Per germline, CDR1 LNHNV and CDR2 YYDKDF (reference sequence). The CDR3 runs 16 residues. J lost 1 base, V lost 2 bases, and 1 base had no gene match.

J is TRBJ2-3 and V is TRBV5-1, with a possible D match to TRBD2 (6 bases). The V end was cut by 3 bases, the J end by 4 bases, with 15 bases between. Germline lookup yields CDR1 SGHRS and CDR2 YFSETQ. This CDR3 has 15 residues. The CDR3 is CASSSPVGTADTQYF. The CDR3 bases are TGCGCCAGCAGCTCACCGGTCGGGACTGCAGATACGCAGTATTTT.

This chain's CDR3 is CASSPTSGGAQTQYF. The CDR3 nucleotides read TGTGCCAGCAGCCCTACTAGCGGGGGGGCCCAGACCCAGTACTTC. The chain joins TRBV12-3 or TRBV12-4 to TRBJ2-5, with 13 bases matching TRBD2. After removal of 6 bases from V and 6 bases from J, the junction contained 7 bases not matched to a gene. The CDR3 runs 15 residues.

V is TRBV10-3 and J is TRBJ1-1, with D possibly being TRBD1 (5 bases). This CDR3 comprises 14 residues. V lost 8 bases and J 6 bases, leaving 19 bases between the germline ends. Germline V gene data show CDR1 as ENHRY and CDR2 as SYGVKD. This CDR3 is CAIRPGTAASEAFF. In DNA, the CDR3 is TGTGCCATCCGCCCCGGGACGGCAGCGTCTGAAGCTTTCTTT.

The gene calls are TRBV7-2 and TRBJ1-2; possible D gene TRBD1, 5 bases. The V gene's germline CDR1 is SGHTA and CDR2 FQGNSA. CDR3 length: 14 residues. V lost 6 bases and J lost 5, with 16 bases in between. The CDR3 loop reads CASSPDQGRYGYTF. The DNA for the CDR3 is TGTGCCAGCAGTCCTGACCAGGGTCGATATGGCTACACCTTC.

The chain couples TRBV6-2 or TRBV6-3 to TRBJ2-1, with D maybe TRBD1 (5 bases). Germline CDR1 and CDR2: MNHEY and SVGEGT. The CDR3 runs 13 residues. V was clipped by 3 bases and J by 8 bases, with 11 bases between them. The CDR3, as DNA: TGTGCCAGCAGTTATGTCAGGGCCCATGAGCAGTTCTTC. Translation: CASSYVRAHEQFF.

The chain links TRBV6-2 or TRBV6-3 to TRBJ2-7, with D tentatively TRBD1 (5 bases). From germline, CDR1 is MNHEY and CDR2 SVGEGT. This CDR3 has 13 amino acids. V dropped 6 bases and J dropped 2 bases, with 11 bases sitting between them. CDR3 bases: TGTGCCAGCAGCTTTGGGGCAGCCTACGAGCAGTACTTC. Translated, it gives CASSFGAAYEQYF.

This chain joins TRBV5-1 and TRBJ2-1; 9 bases are shared with TRBD1. Per the germline V gene, CDR1 is SGHRS and CDR2 is YFSETQ. This CDR3 region has 15 residues. V was pared by 4 bases and J by 1 base, with 3 bases of the junction left unmatched. CDR3 DNA sequence: TGCGCCAGCAGCGGGGGACAGGGATCCTACAATGAGCAGTTCTTC. It is translated as CASSGGQGSYNEQFF.

The chain employs TRBV28 and TRBJ2-7; no firm D call. Germline CDR1 and CDR2: MDHEN and SYDVKM. The V gene lost 7 bases and the J gene lost 2 bases, with 21 bases spanning the gap. The CDR3 is 16 residues long. The CDR3 is CASTSYASERPYEQYF. The CDR3 DNA reads TGTGCCAGCACCTCCTACGCCAGCGAGCGACCCTACGAGCAGTACTTC.

V usage is TRBV9 and J usage is TRBJ2-7; a possible D gene is TRBD2 (6 bases). The CDR3 totals 15 residues. The V gene's germline CDR1 is SGDLS and CDR2 YYNGEE. The V and J ends lost 0 bases and 4 bases respectively, with 14 bases between them. The CDR3 spells CASSVGPGREYEQYF. The CDR3 nucleotides are TGTGCCAGCAGCGTAGGACCCGGACGGGAGTACGAGCAGTACTTC.

The V and J genes are TRBV12-3 or TRBV12-4 and TRBJ2-7, with TRBD1 matching over 9 bases. The CDR3 is 13 amino acids. The V segment lost 6 bases and the J segment 5 bases; nucleotides outside the gene matches: 5. The CDR3 nucleotides read TGTGCCAGCAGGCCGGGACAGGGAAACGAGCAGTACTTC. Translation gives CASRPGQGNEQYF.

This clonotype was counted between two and nine times. The CDR3 spells CASSLGASEQYF. The CDR3 DNA sequence: TGTGCCAGCAGTTTAGGGGCTTCCGAGCAGTACTTC. The V gene is TRBV28, the J gene TRBJ2-7, with D perhaps TRBD1 (5 bases). Germline CDR1 is MDHEN and CDR2 is SYDVKM. This CDR3 contains 12 residues. Trimming left V 2 bases short and J 6 bases short, with 8 bases between.

The chain carries TRBV12-2 and TRBJ2-1; the D call TRBD1 from the table was never checked on the DNA. TRBV12-2 is recorded as a pseudogene. The CDR3 totals 21 residues. The CDR3 DNA reads as TGTGCAAGTCGCTTGGAGCAACGCAATTCGGACAGCTCATGCTCCTACAATGAGCAGTTCTTC. As protein: CASRLEQRNSDSSCSYNEQFF.